Following are 25 T cell receptor beta chains from one sample sequenced in a study of neurological immune-mediated disorders. Time point given: longitudinal time-point 3. TCRdb analysed the 5' RACE reads with MiXCR anew, one entry per CDR3 protein. The table has over 90,000 distinct CDR3 sequences, under 14% seen once. Input material: PBMCs. All receptors derive from a female donor with HTLV-1-associated myelopathy (HAM/TSP).

To note about this clonotype: A much more abundant neighbour one base away suggests this may be a read error. The chain joins TRBV20-1 to TRBJ2-5; 12 bases match TRBD2. Trimming removed 6 bases from V and 8 bases from J; junction bases left unmatched: 13. CDR1 is DFQATT and CDR2 is SNEGSKA in the germline V gene (reference sequence). The CDR3 runs to 15 residues. CDR3 sequence: CSAGPSGGALDTQYF. CDR3 bases: TGCAGTGCCGGCCCTAGCGGGGGGGCCTTGGATACCCAGTACTTC.

This clonotype has a handful of counts. The chain links TRBV7-3 to TRBJ2-1; 7 bases agree with TRBD2. Germline lookup yields CDR1 SGHTA and CDR2 FQGTGA. V was clipped by 2 bases and J by 5 bases; unmatched bases: 6. CDR3 length equals 15 residues. The CDR3 nucleotides read TGTGCCAGCAGCTTAGTGGCTAGCGGACACAATGAGCAGTTCTTC. It is translated as CASSLVASGHNEQFF.

This clonotype has at least ten counts. The chain links TRBV21-1 to TRBJ2-3; TRBD1 is taken as the D call from the table, unchecked against the DNA. TRBV21-1 corresponds to a pseudogene. This CDR3 is built from 16 residues. The DNA for the CDR3 is TGTGCCAGCAGCGCGTACAGGGGAGATATCACAGATACGCAGTATTTT. As protein: CASSAYRGDITDTQYF.

This clonotype was counted many times. The chain uses TRBV28 and TRBJ1-4; 7 bases match TRBD1. This CDR3 region has 16 residues. V was clipped by 5 bases and J by 3 bases; unmatched bases: 9. Germline values: CDR1 MDHEN, CDR2 SYDVKM. The DNA of the CDR3 is TGTGCCAGCAGTGATACAGGGGTCGTGGCTAATGAAAAACTGTTTTTT. The encoded protein is CASSDTGVVANEKLFF.

There are many counts of this clonotype. The chain employs TRBV20-1 and TRBJ2-7; 8 bases are shared with TRBD2. This CDR3 region has 14 residues. From germline, CDR1 is DFQATT and CDR2 SNEGSKA (reference sequence). With 6 bases clipped from V and 0 bases from J, the junction kept 7 bases outside the gene matches. The CDR3 loop reads CSAPLAVTSYEQYF. The CDR3 DNA follows: TGCAGTGCGCCACTAGCGGTAACCTCCTACGAGCAGTACTTC.

This clonotype appeared many times. The rearrangement links TRBV6-5 to TRBJ2-4, with 10 bases identical to TRBD1. Looked up from germline, CDR1 is MNHEY and CDR2 is SVGAGI. V dropped 0 bases and J dropped 7; count of bases not matched to a gene: 3. This CDR3 has 15 amino acids. The CDR3 region is CASSYSRTGGNIQYF. For the CDR3, the DNA is TGTGCCAGCAGTTACTCGAGGACAGGGGGGAACATTCAGTACTTC.

This clonotype was picked up a small number of times. The J gene is TRBJ1-2, the V gene TRBV6-5; TRBD1 might be the D (6 bases). Germline V lookup: CDR1 MNHEY, CDR2 SVGAGI. This CDR3 spans 15 amino acids. Between the trimmed V and J ends, which lost 1 base and 1 base, there was a span of 10 bases. The CDR3 region is CASSYFRGDNYGYTF. Here the CDR3 DNA reads TGTGCCAGCAGTTACTTCAGGGGCGATAACTATGGCTACACCTTC.

This clonotype occurred many times. The J gene is TRBJ2-1, the V gene TRBV5-6; TRBD2 aligns across 11 bases. The CDR3 is 16 amino acids. The J segment lost 9 bases and the V segment lost 4 bases, leaving 12 bases of the junction unmatched. The germline V gene encodes CDR1 SGHDT and CDR2 YYEEEE. The CDR3 DNA sequence: TGTGCCAGCAGCGGAACGGGACTAGCGGTCTTGGGTGAGCAGTTCTTC. As protein: CASSGTGLAVLGEQFF.

This clonotype was seen repeatedly, ten times or more. This chain connects TRBV28 to TRBJ2-2; possible D gene TRBD1, 6 bases. Germline V gives CDR1 MDHEN, CDR2 SYDVKM. The CDR3 covers 17 residues. V was cut by 6 bases and J by 6 bases, with 23 bases left in between. The CDR3 region is CASRELRGSVSAGELFF. As DNA, the CDR3 is TGTGCCAGCAGGGAATTAAGGGGGTCTGTATCGGCCGGGGAGCTGTTTTTT.

This clonotype occurred many times. CDR3 bases: TGTGCCAGCGGGACTAGCGGAAATGAGCAGTTCTTC. It encodes CASGTSGNEQFF. This rearrangement joins TRBV10-3 to TRBJ2-1; 11 positions agree with TRBD2. V shed 10 bases and J 7 bases; nucleotides not matched to a gene: 3. Germline V gene sequence: CDR1 ENHRY, CDR2 SYGVKD. The CDR3 sequence is 12 residues long.

This clonotype was detected many times. V and J are TRBV28 and TRBJ1-2; tentatively, D is TRBD1 (6 bases). Germline values: CDR1 MDHEN, CDR2 SYDVKM. The germline V and J ends were trimmed by 10 bases and 4 bases, with 13 bases remaining between them. The length of the CDR3 is 12 residues. Here the CDR3 DNA reads TGTGCCACCAAGAAGGACAGCTATGGCTACACCTTC. Amino acid sequence: CATKKDSYGYTF.

Many counts were recorded for this clonotype. V gene TRBV5-5 combines with J gene TRBJ1-4; weak D call: TRBD1 (5 bases). Germline-derived CDR1 and CDR2 are SGHKS and YYEKEE (reference sequence). CDR3 length: 21 residues. With 4 bases removed from V and 0 bases from J, the gap between germline ends came to 28 bases. CDR3 loop: CASSGAAVTGLRGATNEKLFF. CDR3 coding DNA: TGTGCCAGCAGCGGAGCCGCCGTAACGGGACTAAGAGGGGCAACTAATGAAAAACTGTTTTTT.

The sample holds many counts of this clonotype. The V gene is TRBV20-1, the J gene TRBJ1-2; a possible D gene is TRBD1 (6 bases). V dropped 0 bases and J dropped 4 bases, with 12 bases sitting between them. Germline CDR1 and CDR2: DFQATT and SNEGSKA (reference sequence). CDR3 length: 14 amino acids. The CDR3, as DNA: TGCAGTGCTAGAGATCCGGGACATGTCTATGGCTACACCTTC. Protein sequence: CSARDPGHVYGYTF.

This clonotype was seen at least ten times. This CDR3 is CASSPWRLAALQEQFF. CDR3 nucleotides: TGTGCCAGCAGTCCCTGGAGACTAGCGGCTCTACAAGAGCAGTTCTTC. The chain combines TRBV12-3 or TRBV12-4 with TRBJ2-1; 9 bases agree with TRBD2. The ends lost 5 bases at V and 10 bases at J; junction bases unmatched: 15. The length of the CDR3 is 16 residues.

This clonotype was seen at least ten times. The chain joins TRBV29-1 to TRBJ1-1; 11 bases match TRBD1. The V and J ends lost 5 bases and 10 bases, in that order; junction bases with no gene match: 6. The germline gives CDR1 SQVTM, CDR2 ANQGSEA. The CDR3 consists of 12 residues. The CDR3 loop reads CSVSPGTGGAFF. CDR3 nucleotides: TGCAGCGTTTCACCGGGGACAGGGGGAGCTTTCTTT. The full variable domain, completed using reference TRBV29-1 and TRBJ1-1, is SAVISQKPSRDICQRGTSLTIQCQVDSQVTMMFWYRQQPGQSLTLIATANQGSEATYESGFVIDKFPISRPNLTFSTLTVSNMSPEDSSIYLCSVSPGTGGAFFGQGTRLTVV.

This clonotype was counted ten times or more. The rearrangement uses TRBV12-3 or TRBV12-4 and TRBJ2-4; 7 nucleotides match TRBD2. Trimming at V came to 1 base and at J to 6 bases, leaving 3 bases not matched to a gene. The CDR3 is made up of 14 amino acids. The CDR3 sequence is CASSLGLAINIQYF. The CDR3 DNA is TGTGCCAGCAGTTTAGGACTAGCTATAAACATTCAGTACTTC.

This clonotype was observed at least ten times. This rearrangement joins TRBV5-1 to TRBJ2-1; 7 bases line up with TRBD1. The CDR3 sequence is 15 residues long. CDR1 and CDR2 (germline): SGHRS, YFSETQ. The J segment lost 6 bases and the V segment lost 2 bases, leaving 8 bases of the junction unmatched. CDR3 residues: CASSLHLTGTNEQFF. CDR3 in DNA: TGCGCCAGCAGCTTACACCTGACAGGGACCAATGAGCAGTTCTTC. Using reference TRBV5-1 and TRBJ2-1 for the parts outside the CDR3, the full variable domain is KAGVTQTPRYLIKTRGQQVTLSCSPISGHRSVSWYQQTPGQGLQFLFEYFSETQRNKGNFPGRFSGRQFSNSRSEMNVSTLELGDSALYLCASSLHLTGTNEQFFGPGTRLTVL.

This clonotype was recorded at least ten times. The J gene is TRBJ2-7, the V gene TRBV7-9; 12 nucleotides match TRBD1. In germline, CDR1 is SEHNR, CDR2 FQNEAQ (reference sequence). V lost 3 bases, J lost 0 bases, and 18 bases stayed unmatched. CDR3 size: 21 residues. Here the CDR3 DNA reads TGTGCCAGCAGCTTGGGACAGGGGGCCGTCGAACCCCTAAGCAGCTCCTACGAGCAGTACTTC. Protein sequence: CASSLGQGAVEPLSSSYEQYF.

The table lists this clonotype with many counts. J is TRBJ2-1 and V is TRBV7-2, with 7 bases that match TRBD1. Germline V gene lookup returns CDR1 SGHTA and CDR2 FQGNSA. Trimming at V came to 5 bases and at J to 1 base, leaving 5 bases not matched to a gene. The CDR3 is made up of 15 amino acids. CDR3 protein: CASSTRQGSYNEQFF. The CDR3 DNA follows: TGTGCCAGCAGCACCAGACAGGGTTCCTACAATGAGCAGTTCTTC.

This clonotype was detected many times. The gene calls are TRBV4-1 and TRBJ2-7; 7 nucleotides line up with TRBD1. J was trimmed by 1 base and V by 3 bases; bases with no gene match: 12. This CDR3 is 17 amino acids long. Germline lookup yields CDR1 MGHRA and CDR2 YSYEKL. The CDR3 DNA reads TGCGCCAGCAGCCAGGACGATCGGGACAGTCCTTCCTACGAGCAGTACTTC. Translating gives CASSQDDRDSPSYEQYF.

This clonotype was seen at least ten times. The genes are TRBV15 and TRBJ2-2, with D unclear. CDR1 and CDR2 from the germline V gene are LNHNV and YYDKDF (reference sequence). V shed 0 bases and J shed 4 bases, with 12 bases lying between them. CDR3 length: 16 amino acids. CDR3 residues: CATSRDRFLGTGELFF. In nucleotides, the CDR3 is TGTGCCACCAGCAGAGATCGGTTTCTGGGCACCGGGGAGCTGTTTTTT.

This clonotype was seen a handful of times. The chain is built from TRBV5-1 and TRBJ2-1; D may match TRBD1 or TRBD2 (5 bases each). CDR1 SGHRS and CDR2 YFSETQ come from the germline V gene. CDR3 length: 15 residues. V shed 0 bases and J shed 6 bases, with 13 bases lying between them. The CDR3 region has the DNA TGCGCCAGCAGCTTGGGTCAGGGACCCTGCAATGAGCAGTTCTTC. It codes for CASSLGQGPCNEQFF.

This clonotype was recorded at least ten times. The CDR3 DNA reads TGCGCCAGCAGCCAAGTGGGGACAGATACGCAGTATTTT. This translates into CASSQVGTDTQYF. The V and J genes are TRBV4-1 and TRBJ2-3; D unresolved. This CDR3 region has 13 residues. The V end was cut by 1 base, the J end by 3 bases, with 5 bases between. Germline V gene lookup returns CDR1 MGHRA and CDR2 YSYEKL.

This clonotype was seen repeatedly, ten times or more. The chain carries TRBV27 and TRBJ2-7, with TRBD2 matching 7 bases. This CDR3 has 18 residues. V gave up 3 bases and J gave up 2 bases; unmatched junction bases: 16. CDR1 and CDR2 from the germline V gene are MNHEY and SMNVEV (reference sequence). The CDR3 coding sequence is TGTGCCAGCAGTTTCTCACGGCCGGGAGGCACCCTTACCTACGAGCAGTACTTC. Its protein product is CASSFSRPGGTLTYEQYF.

This clonotype was detected ten times or more. The V gene is TRBV21-1, the J gene TRBJ1-6; the table gives TRBD1 as D, unverified against the DNA. TRBV21-1 is deemed a pseudogene. The CDR3 sequence is 16 residues long. CDR3 in DNA: TGTGCCAGCAGCAAAGCGCTCAGGGGGGTAAAATCACCCCTCCACTTT. Residues: CASSKALRGVKSPLHF.